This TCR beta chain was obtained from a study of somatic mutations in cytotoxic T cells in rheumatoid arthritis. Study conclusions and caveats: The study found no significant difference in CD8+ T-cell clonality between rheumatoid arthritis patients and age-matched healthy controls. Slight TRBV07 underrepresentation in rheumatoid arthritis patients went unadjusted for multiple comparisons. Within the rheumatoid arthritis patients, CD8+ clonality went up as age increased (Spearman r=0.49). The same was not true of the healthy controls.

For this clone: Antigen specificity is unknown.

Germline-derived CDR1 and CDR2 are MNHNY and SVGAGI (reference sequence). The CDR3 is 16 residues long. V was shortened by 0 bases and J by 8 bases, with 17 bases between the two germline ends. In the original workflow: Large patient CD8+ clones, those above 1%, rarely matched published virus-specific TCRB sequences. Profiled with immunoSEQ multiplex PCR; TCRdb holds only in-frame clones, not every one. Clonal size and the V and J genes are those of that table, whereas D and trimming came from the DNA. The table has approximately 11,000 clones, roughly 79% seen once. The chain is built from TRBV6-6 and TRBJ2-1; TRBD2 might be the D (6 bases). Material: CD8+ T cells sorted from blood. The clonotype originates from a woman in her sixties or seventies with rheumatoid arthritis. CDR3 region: CASSYSWRETPHEQFF. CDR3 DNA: TGTGCCAGCAGTTACTCGTGGCGGGAAACCCCCCATGAGCAGTTCTTC.